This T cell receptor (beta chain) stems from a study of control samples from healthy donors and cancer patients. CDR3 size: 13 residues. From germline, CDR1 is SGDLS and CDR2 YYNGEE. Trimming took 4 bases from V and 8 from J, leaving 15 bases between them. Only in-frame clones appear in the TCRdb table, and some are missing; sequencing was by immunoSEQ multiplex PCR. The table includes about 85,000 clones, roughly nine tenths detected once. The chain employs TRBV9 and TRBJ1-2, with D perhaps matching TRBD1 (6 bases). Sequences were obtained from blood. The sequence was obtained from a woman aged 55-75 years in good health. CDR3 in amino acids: CASSLSDRWGYTF. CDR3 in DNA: TGTGCCAGCAGCCTTTCGGACAGATGGGGCTACACCTTC.